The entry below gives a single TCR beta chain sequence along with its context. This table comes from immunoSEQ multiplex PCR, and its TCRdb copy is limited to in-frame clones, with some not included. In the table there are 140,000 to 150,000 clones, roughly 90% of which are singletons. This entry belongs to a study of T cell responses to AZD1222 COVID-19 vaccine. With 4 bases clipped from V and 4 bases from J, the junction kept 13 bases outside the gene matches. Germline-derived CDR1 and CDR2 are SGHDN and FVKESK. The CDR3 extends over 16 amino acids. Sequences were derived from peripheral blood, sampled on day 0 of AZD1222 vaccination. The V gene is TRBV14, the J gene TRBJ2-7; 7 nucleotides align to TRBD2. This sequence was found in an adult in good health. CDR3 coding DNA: TGTGCCAGCAGCCTAAGACGGGGAGGGCCCCTGTACGAGCAGTACTTC. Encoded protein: CASSLRRGGPLYEQYF. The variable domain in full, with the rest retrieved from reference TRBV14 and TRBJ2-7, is EAGVTQFPSHSVIEKGQTVTLRCDPISGHDNLYWYRRVMGKEIKFLLHFVKESKQDESGMPNNRFLAERTGGTYSTLKVQPAELEDSGVYFCASSLRRGGPLYEQYFGPGTRLTVT.